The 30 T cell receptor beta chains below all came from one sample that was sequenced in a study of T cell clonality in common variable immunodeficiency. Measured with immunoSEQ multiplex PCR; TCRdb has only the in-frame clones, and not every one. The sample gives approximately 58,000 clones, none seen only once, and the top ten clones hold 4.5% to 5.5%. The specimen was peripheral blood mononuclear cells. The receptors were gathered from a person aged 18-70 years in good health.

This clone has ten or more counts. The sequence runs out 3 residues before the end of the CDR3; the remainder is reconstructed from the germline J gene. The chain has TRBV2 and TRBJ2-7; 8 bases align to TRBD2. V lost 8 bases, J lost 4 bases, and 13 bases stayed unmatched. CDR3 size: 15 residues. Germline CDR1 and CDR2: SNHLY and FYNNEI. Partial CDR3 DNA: TGTGCCAGCTGTCCTAGCGGGCTCAGGAGATACGAG. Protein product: CASCPSGLRRYE. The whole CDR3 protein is CASCPSGLRRYEQYF.

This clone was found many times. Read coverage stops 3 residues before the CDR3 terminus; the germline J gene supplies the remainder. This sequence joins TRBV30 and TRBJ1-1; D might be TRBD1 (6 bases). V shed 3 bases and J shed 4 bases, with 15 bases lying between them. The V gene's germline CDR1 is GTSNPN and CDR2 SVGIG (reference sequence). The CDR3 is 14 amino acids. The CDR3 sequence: CAWSGGQGRTEAFF. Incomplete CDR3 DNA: TGTGCCTGGAGCGGGGGGCAGGGGCGCACTGAA.

The DNA read from the CDR3 is TGTGCCAGCAGTGGAGGGGTTCTCGACGAG. Translating gives CASSGGVLDE. The full CDR3 reads CASSGGVLDEQYF. The V and J genes are TRBV2 and TRBJ2-7, with D perhaps matching TRBD1 or TRBD2 (5 bases each). The CDR3 is cut off 3 residues early in the read; its end comes from the germline J gene. In germline, CDR1 is SNHLY, CDR2 FYNNEI. V lost 4 bases, J lost 5 bases, and 12 bases lay in between. This CDR3 has 13 amino acids.

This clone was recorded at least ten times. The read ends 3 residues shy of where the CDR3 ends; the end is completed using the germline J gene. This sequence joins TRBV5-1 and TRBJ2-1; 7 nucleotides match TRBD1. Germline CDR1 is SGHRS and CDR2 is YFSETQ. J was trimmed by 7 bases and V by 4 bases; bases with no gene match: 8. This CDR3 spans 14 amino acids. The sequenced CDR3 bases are TGCGCCAGCAGCCCTGGGGGACAGATGAATGAG. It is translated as CASSPGGQMNE. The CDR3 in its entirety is CASSPGGQMNEQFF.

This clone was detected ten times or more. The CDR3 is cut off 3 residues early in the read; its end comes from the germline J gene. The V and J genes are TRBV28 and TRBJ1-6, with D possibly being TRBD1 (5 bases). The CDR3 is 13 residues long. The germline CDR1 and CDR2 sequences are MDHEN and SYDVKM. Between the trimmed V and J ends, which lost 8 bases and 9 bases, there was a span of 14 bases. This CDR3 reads CASRRGIGSPLHF. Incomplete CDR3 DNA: TGTGCCAGCCGTAGGGGTATCGGTTCACCC.

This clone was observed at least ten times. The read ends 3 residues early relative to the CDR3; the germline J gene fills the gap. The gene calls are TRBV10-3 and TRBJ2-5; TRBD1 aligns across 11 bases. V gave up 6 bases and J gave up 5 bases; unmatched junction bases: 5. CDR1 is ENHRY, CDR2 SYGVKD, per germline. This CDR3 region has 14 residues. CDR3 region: CAIRGQGVQETQYF. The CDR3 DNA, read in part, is TGTGCCATCAGGGGACAGGGGGTGCAGGAGACC.

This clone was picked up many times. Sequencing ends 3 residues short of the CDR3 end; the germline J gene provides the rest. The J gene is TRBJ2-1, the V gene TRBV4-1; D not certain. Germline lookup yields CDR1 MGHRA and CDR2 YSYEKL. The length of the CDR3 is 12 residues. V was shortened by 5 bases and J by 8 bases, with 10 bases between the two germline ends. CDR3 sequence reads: CASSKTRDEQFF. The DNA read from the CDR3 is TGCGCCAGCAGCAAAACGCGTGATGAG.

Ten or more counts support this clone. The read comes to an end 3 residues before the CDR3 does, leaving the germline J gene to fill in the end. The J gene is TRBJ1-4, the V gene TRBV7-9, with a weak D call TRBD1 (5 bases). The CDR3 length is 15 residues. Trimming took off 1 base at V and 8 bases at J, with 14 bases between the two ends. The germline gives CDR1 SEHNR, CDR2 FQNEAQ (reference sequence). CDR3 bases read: TGTGCCAGCAGCTTAGGCGGAGATAAGGGGGAAAAA. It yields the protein CASSLGGDKGEK. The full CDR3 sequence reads CASSLGGDKGEKLFF.

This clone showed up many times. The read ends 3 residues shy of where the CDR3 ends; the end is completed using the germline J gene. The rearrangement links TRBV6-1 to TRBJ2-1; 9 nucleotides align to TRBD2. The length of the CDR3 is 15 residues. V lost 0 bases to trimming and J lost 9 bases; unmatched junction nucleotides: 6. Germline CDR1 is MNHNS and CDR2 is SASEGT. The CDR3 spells CASSEAEREVFEQFF. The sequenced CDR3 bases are TGTGCCAGCAGTGAAGCGGAGCGGGAGGTTTTTGAG.

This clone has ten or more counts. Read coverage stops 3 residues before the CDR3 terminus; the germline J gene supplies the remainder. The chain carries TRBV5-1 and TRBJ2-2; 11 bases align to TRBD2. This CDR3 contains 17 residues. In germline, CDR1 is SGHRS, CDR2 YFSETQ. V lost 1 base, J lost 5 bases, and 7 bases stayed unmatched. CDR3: CASSLNSGRARTGELFF. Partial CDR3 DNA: TGCGCCAGCAGCTTGAATAGCGGGAGGGCTAGGACCGGGGAG.

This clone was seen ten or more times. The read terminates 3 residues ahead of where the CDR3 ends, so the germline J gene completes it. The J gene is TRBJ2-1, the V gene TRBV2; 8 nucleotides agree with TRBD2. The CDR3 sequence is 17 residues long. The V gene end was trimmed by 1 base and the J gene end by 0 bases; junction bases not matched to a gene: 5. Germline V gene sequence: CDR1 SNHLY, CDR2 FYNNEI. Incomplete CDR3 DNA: TGTGCCAGCAGTGAAGGGACTAGCTCGAGCTCCTACAATGAG. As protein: CASSEGTSSSSYNE. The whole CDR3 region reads CASSEGTSSSSYNEQFF.

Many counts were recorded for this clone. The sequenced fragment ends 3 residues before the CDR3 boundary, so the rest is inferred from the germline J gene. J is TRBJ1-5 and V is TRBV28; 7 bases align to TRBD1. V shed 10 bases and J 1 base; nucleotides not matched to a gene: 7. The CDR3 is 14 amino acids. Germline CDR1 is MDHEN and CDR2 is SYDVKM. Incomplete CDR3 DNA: TGTGCCACCACGACAGGGCAGAGCAATCAGCCC. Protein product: CATTTGQSNQP. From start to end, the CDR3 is CATTTGQSNQPQHF.

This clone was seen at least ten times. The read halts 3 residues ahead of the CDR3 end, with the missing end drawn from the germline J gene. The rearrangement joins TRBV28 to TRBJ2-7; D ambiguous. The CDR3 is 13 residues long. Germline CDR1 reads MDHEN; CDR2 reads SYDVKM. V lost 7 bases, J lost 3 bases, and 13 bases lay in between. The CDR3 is CASNGGRLYEQYF. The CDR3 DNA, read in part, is TGTGCCAGCAACGGCGGCCGACTCTACGAG.

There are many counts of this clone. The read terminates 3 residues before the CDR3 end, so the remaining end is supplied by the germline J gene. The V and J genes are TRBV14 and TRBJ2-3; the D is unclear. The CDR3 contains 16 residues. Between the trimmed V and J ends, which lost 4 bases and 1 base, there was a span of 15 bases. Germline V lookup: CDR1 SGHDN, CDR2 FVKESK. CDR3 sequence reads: CASSPLHLPGTDTQYF. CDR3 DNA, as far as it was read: TGTGCCAGCAGCCCACTCCACCTCCCCGGCACAGATACG.

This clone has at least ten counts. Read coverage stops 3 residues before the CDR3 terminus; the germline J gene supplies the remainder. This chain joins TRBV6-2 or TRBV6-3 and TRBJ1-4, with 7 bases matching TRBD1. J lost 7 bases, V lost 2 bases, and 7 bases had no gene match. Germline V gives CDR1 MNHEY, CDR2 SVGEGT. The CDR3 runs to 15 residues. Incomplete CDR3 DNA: TGTGCCAGCAGTTACCCCCGACAGGGCGGTGAAAAA. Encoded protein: CASSYPRQGGEK. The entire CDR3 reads CASSYPRQGGEKLFF.

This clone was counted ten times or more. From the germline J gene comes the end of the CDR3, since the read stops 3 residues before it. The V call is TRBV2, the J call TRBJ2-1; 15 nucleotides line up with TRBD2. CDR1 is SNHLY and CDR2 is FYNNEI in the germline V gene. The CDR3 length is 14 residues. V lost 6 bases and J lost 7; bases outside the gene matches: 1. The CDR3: CASSGTSGRNEQFF. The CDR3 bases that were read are TGTGCCAGCAGCGGGACTAGCGGGAGGAATGAG. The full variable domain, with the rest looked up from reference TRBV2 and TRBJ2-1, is EPEVTQTPSHQVTQMGQEVILRCVPISNHLYFYWYRQILGQKVEFLVSFYNNEISEKSEIFDDQFSVERPDGSNFTLKIRSTKLEDSAMYFCASSGTSGRNEQFFGPGTRLTVL.

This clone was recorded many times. The CDR3 spells CASSAGGIPTEAFF. Partial CDR3 DNA: TGTGCCAGCAGTGCAGGGGGTATCCCCACTGAA. The rearrangement joins TRBV6-2 or TRBV6-3 to TRBJ1-1, with 7 bases aligning to TRBD1. The read gets to within 3 residues of the CDR3 end, and the germline J gene fills in the rest. V lost 5 bases, J lost 4 bases, and 7 bases stayed unmatched. Germline V lookup: CDR1 MNHEY, CDR2 SVGEGT. There are 14 residues in the CDR3.

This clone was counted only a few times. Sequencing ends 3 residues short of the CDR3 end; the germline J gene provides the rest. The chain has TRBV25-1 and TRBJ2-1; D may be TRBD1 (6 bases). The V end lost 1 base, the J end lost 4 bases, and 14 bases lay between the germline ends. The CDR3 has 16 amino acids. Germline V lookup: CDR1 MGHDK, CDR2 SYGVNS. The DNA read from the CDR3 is TGTGCCAGCAGTGAATTCACGGGACACATGTACAATGAG. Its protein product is CASSEFTGHMYNE. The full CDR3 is CASSEFTGHMYNEQFF.

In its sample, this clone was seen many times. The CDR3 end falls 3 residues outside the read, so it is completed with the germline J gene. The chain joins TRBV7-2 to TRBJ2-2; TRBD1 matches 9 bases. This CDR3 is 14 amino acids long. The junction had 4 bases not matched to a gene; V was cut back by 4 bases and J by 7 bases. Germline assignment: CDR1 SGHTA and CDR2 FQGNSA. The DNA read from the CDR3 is TGTGCCAGCAGCTCGCGGGACAGGGTCGGGGAG. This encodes CASSSRDRVGE. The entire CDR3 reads CASSSRDRVGELFF.

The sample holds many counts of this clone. The CDR3 protein is CASSDSPGTGELFF. CDR3 bases read: TGTGCCAGCAGTGACTCGCCGGGCACCGGGGAG. The chain uses TRBV6-4 and TRBJ2-2; D is unresolved. The CDR3 end lies 3 residues beyond the end of the read and is filled in from the germline J gene. This CDR3 has 14 amino acids. The germline CDR1 and CDR2 sequences are MRHNA and SNTAGT. Trimming removed 0 bases from V and 4 bases from J, with 6 bases in between.

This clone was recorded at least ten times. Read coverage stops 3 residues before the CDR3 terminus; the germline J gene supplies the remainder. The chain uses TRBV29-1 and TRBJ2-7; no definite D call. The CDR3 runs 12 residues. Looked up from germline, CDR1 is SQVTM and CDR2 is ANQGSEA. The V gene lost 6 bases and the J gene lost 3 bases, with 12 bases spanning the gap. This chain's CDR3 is CSVATAYYEQYF. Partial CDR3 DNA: TGCAGCGTGGCCACAGCATACTACGAG.

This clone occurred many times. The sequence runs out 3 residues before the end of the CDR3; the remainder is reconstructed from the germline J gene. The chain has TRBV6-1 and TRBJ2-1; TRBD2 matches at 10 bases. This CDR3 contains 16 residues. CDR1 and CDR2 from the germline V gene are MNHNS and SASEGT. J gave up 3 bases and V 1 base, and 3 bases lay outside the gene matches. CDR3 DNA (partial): TGTGCCAGCAGTGAAGGGACTAGCGGAAACTACAATGAG. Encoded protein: CASSEGTSGNYNE. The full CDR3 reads CASSEGTSGNYNEQFF.

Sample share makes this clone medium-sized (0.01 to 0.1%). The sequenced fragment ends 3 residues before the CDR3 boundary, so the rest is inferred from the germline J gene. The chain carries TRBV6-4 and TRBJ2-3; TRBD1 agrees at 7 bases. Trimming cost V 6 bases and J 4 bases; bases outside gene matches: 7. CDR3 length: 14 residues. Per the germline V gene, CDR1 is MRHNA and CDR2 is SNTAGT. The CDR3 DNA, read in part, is TGTGCCAGCAGCAGACAGGGCCAGTCAGATACG. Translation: CASSRQGQSDT. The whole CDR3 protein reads CASSRQGQSDTQYF.

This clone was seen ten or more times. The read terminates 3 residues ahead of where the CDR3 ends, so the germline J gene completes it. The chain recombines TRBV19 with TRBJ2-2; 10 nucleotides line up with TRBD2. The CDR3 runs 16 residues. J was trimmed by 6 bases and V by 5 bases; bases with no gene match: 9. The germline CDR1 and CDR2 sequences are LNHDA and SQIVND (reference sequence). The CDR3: CASSGRGAGGPGELFF. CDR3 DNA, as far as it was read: TGTGCCAGTAGTGGGAGAGGAGCGGGAGGGCCCGGGGAG.

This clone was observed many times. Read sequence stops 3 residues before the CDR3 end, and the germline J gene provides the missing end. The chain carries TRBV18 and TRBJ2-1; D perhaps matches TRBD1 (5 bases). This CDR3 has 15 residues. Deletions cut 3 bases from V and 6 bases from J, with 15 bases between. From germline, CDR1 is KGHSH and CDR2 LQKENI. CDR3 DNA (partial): TGTGCCAGCTCACCGACTGGGGCAGGTGGCAATGAG. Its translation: CASSPTGAGGNE. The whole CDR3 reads CASSPTGAGGNEQFF.

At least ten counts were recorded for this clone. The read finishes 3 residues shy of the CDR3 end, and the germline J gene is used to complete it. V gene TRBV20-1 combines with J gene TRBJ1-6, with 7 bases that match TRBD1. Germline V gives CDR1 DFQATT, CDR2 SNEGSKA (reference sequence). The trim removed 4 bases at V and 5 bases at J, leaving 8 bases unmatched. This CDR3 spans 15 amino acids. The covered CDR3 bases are TGCAGTGCTACCAACGTGGGGACAGATAATTCACCC. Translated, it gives CSATNVGTDNSP. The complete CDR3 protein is CSATNVGTDNSPLHF.

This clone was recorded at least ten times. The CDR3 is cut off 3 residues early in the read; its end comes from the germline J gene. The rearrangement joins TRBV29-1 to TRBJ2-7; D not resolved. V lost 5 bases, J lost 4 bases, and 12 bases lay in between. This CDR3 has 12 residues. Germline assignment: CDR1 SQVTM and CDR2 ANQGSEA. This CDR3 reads CSVSGTGYEQYF. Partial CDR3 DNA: TGCAGCGTTTCAGGAACTGGGTACGAG.

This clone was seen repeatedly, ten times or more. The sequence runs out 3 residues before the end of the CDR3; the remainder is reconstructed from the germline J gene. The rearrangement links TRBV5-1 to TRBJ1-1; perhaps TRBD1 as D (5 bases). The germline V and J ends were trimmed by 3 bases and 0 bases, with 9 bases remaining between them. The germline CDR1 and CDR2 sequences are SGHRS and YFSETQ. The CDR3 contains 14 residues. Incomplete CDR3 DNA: TGCGCCAGCAGCTCGACAGCGATGAACACTGAA. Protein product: CASSSTAMNTE. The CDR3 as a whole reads CASSSTAMNTEAFF.

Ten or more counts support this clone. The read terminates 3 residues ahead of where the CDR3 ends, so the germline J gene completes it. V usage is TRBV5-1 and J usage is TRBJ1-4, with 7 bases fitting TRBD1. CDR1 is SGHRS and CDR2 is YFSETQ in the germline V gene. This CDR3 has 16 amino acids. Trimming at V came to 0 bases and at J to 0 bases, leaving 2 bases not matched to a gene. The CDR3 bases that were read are TGCGCCAGCAGCTTGGAGGGGGCCTCAACTAATGAAAAA. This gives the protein CASSLEGASTNEK. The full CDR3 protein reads CASSLEGASTNEKLFF.

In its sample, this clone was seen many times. CDR3 DNA (partial): TGTGCCAGCAGCTTAGATGGGACATATGGC. Protein: CASSLDGTYG. The whole CDR3 is CASSLDGTYGYTF. This sequence joins TRBV7-9 and TRBJ1-2; maybe TRBD1 (6 bases). The read stops 3 residues short of the end of the CDR3; the missing end is completed from the germline J gene. Germline CDR1 SEHNR, CDR2 FQNEAQ (reference sequence). V was cut by 1 base and J by 5 bases, with 8 bases left in between. The CDR3 has 13 residues.